This is a list of T cell receptor beta chains from one sample in a study of cytomegalovirus exposure and HLA in healthy donors. The method was immunoSEQ multiplex PCR; TCRdb's version includes in-frame clones alone and lacks a portion of them. Counted here are 74,000 or so clones, roughly 80% occurring once; the ten biggest clones make up roughly a fifth. Sequencing was done on a sample of PBMCs. The receptors shown here come from a woman between 40 and 55 years old in good health and CMV-seropositive. Each CDR3 is given with its conserved first and last residue. Each record gives: CDR3 protein, V gene, clone size, J gene. Not every row has a clone size; where given, it reads once, few, many or a size class.

cdr3_aa: CASNPGQGRYTEAFF
v_call: TRBV6-5
clone_size: -
j_call: TRBJ1-1

cdr3_aa: CASSARTGAGANVLTF
v_call: TRBV19
clone_size: -
j_call: TRBJ2-6

cdr3_aa: CASSTTGEAFF
v_call: TRBV5-6
clone_size: few
j_call: TRBJ1-1

cdr3_aa: CSVAQGLDSPLHF
v_call: TRBV29-1
clone_size: -
j_call: TRBJ1-6

cdr3_aa: CAWSGSGRAGETQYF
v_call: TRBV30
clone_size: -
j_call: TRBJ2-5

cdr3_aa: CAWSRATGHYNSPLHF
v_call: TRBV30
clone_size: -
j_call: TRBJ1-6

cdr3_aa: CASTYLPPGTGAARTEAFF
v_call: TRBV7-7
clone_size: -
j_call: TRBJ1-1

cdr3_aa: CASSQVGTGGGEDTQYF
v_call: TRBV4-1
clone_size: -
j_call: TRBJ2-3

cdr3_aa: CSGGQGTYEQYF
v_call: TRBV29-1
clone_size: -
j_call: TRBJ2-7

cdr3_aa: CASSPHDGVPYNEQFF
v_call: TRBV4-2
clone_size: -
j_call: TRBJ2-1

cdr3_aa: CATEFQEKETQYF
v_call: TRBV19
clone_size: once
j_call: TRBJ2-5

cdr3_aa: CASDSSYNEQFF
v_call: TRBV7-9
clone_size: -
j_call: TRBJ2-1

cdr3_aa: CASSLGTGKNIQYF
v_call: TRBV5-1
clone_size: -
j_call: TRBJ2-4

cdr3_aa: CASSLGDRYHSGNTIYF
v_call: TRBV5-6
clone_size: -
j_call: TRBJ1-3

cdr3_aa: CAWRRGAGELFF
v_call: TRBV30
clone_size: -
j_call: TRBJ2-2

cdr3_aa: CASSLAGGPVQQYF
v_call: TRBV5-4
clone_size: -
j_call: TRBJ2-7

cdr3_aa: CASSASTGELFF
v_call: TRBV9
clone_size: -
j_call: TRBJ2-2

cdr3_aa: CASSFDSAQETQYF
v_call: TRBV5-1
clone_size: -
j_call: TRBJ2-5

cdr3_aa: CASSRNQPQHF
v_call: TRBV28
clone_size: -
j_call: TRBJ1-5

cdr3_aa: CASSQKGQPYGYTF
v_call: TRBV7-8
clone_size: once
j_call: TRBJ1-2

cdr3_aa: CASSQWGGDTPDQTQYF
v_call: TRBV7-7
clone_size: few
j_call: TRBJ2-5

cdr3_aa: CASSLSAGGGNTIYF
v_call: TRBV27
clone_size: -
j_call: TRBJ1-3

cdr3_aa: CASSIGQGMGEQFF
v_call: TRBV19
clone_size: -
j_call: TRBJ2-1

cdr3_aa: CASSASGLGTEAFF
v_call: TRBV6-6
clone_size: few
j_call: TRBJ1-1

cdr3_aa: CASSYFPGQSYEQYF
v_call: TRBV6-5
clone_size: -
j_call: TRBJ2-7

cdr3_aa: CASGRSGRGANVLTF
v_call: TRBV12-5
clone_size: -
j_call: TRBJ2-6

cdr3_aa: CASSSPPHWTRKNTGELFF
v_call: TRBV28
clone_size: -
j_call: TRBJ2-2

cdr3_aa: CASSRQGAGGHTF
v_call: TRBV27
clone_size: -
j_call: TRBJ1-2

cdr3_aa: CASRTGTSERNIQYF
v_call: TRBV4-1
clone_size: -
j_call: TRBJ2-4

cdr3_aa: CASSPEQGDTEAFF
v_call: TRBV7-6
clone_size: -
j_call: TRBJ1-1

cdr3_aa: CASSLSGTGVNSPLHF
v_call: TRBV18
clone_size: -
j_call: TRBJ1-6

cdr3_aa: CASSDGPGVAEQFF
v_call: TRBV19
clone_size: -
j_call: TRBJ2-1

cdr3_aa: CASSSSGSLYNEQFF
v_call: TRBV9
clone_size: once
j_call: TRBJ2-1

cdr3_aa: CSVDSGINEQFF
v_call: TRBV29-1
clone_size: -
j_call: TRBJ2-1

cdr3_aa: CASSDDPLAGESNEQFF
v_call: TRBV9
clone_size: few
j_call: TRBJ2-1

cdr3_aa: CASSFPGASEQFF
v_call: TRBV7-9
clone_size: -
j_call: TRBJ2-1

cdr3_aa: CASSHPAGVEGNTIYF
v_call: TRBV9
clone_size: once
j_call: TRBJ1-3

cdr3_aa: CALSGTNTDTQYF
v_call: TRBV6-1
clone_size: -
j_call: TRBJ2-3